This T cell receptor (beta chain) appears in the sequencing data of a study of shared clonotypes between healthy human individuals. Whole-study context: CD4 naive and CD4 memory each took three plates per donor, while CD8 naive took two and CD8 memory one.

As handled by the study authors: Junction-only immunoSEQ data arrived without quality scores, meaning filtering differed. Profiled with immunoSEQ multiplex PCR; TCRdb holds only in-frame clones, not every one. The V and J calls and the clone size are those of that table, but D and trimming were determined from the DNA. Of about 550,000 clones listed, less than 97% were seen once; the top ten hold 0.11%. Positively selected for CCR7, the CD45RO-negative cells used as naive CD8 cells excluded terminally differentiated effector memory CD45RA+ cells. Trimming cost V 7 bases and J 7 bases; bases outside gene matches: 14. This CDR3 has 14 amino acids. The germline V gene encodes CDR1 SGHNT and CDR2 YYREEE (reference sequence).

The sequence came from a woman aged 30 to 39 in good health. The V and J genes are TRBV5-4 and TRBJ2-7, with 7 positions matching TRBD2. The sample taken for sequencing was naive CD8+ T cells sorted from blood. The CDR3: CASSSSSGTPEQYF. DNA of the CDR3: TGTGCCAGCTCTAGCTCTAGCGGAACTCCAGAGCAGTACTTC.